This T cell receptor beta chain was documented in a study of T-cell memory formation after mild COVID-19. Study-wide points: Contracting clones from day 15 to 85 showed balanced CD4/CD8; later expanders favored CD4+. Cross-reactive memory seemingly joined, as some responding clones were found in pre-infection memory. The authors left the SARS-CoV-2 specificity of second-wave clones peaking on day 37 unconfirmed.

A word on this clonotype: What it binds is unknown.

Employing constant-segment primers, 5'RACE generated TCR alpha and TCR beta cDNA libraries bearing sample barcodes and UMIs. TCRdb used MiXCR to reprocess the 5' RACE reads, holding one entry per CDR3 protein. The repertoire holds roughly 600,000 distinct CDR3 sequences, with 15% to 20% as singletons. The CDR3 covers 15 residues. Germline values: CDR1 DFQATT, CDR2 SNEGSKA (reference sequence). Trimming removed 3 bases at V and 1 base at J, with 16 bases between. The sample comprised PBMCs or a T cell subset sorted from them (not recorded which). The receptor comes from an adult woman who had mild COVID-19 (a few samples of this study predate the infection). Cell type and time point are not known. V and J are TRBV20-1 and TRBJ2-7; TRBD2 might be the D (6 bases). CDR3 in DNA: TGCAGTGCTAGTAGAGGGACTCCAAGATCCTACGAGCAGTACTTC. This translates into CSASRGTPRSYEQYF.